This TCR beta chain was recorded in a study of technical replicates of blood from several donors. Repertoires were generated with immunoSEQ multiplex PCR, while TCRdb's copy carries only in-frame clones and drops some. The data show 75,000 to 100,000 clones, roughly 94% seen once. The germline gives CDR1 SGHAT, CDR2 FQNNGV. The CDR3 contains 14 residues. The junction had 7 bases not matched to a gene; V was cut back by 5 bases and J by 3 bases. Sequencing used T cells isolated from PBMCs. This receptor was taken from a human donor in good health. The rearrangement joins TRBV11-2 to TRBJ2-7, with 7 bases that match TRBD1. CDR3 amino acids: CASSPIQGHYEQYF. DNA of the CDR3: TGTGCCAGCAGCCCTATACAGGGGCACTACGAGCAGTACTTC. The full variable domain, completed using reference TRBV11-2 and TRBJ2-7, is EAGVAQSPRYKIIEKRQSVAFWCNPISGHATLYWYQQILGQGPKLLIQFQNNGVVDDSQLPKDRFSAERLKGVDSTLKIQPAKLEDSAVYLCASSPIQGHYEQYFGPGTRLTVT.